This TCR beta chain is drawn from a study of T cells after yellow fever vaccination. Study-level results: Only a minor proportion of clonotypes was detected across both CD4 and CD8 compartments. Though it reached lower strength, the secondary response hit its peak faster, day 5 versus 15.

The CDR3 is 13 amino acids. Between the trimmed V and J ends, which lost 3 bases and 2 bases, there was a span of 7 bases. Germline loops: CDR1 LNHDA, CDR2 SQIVND (reference sequence). This clonotype has ten or more counts. No antigen is known for it. Template switching by 5'RACE produced TCR cDNA, adding a universal primer site and UMIs. From the 5' RACE reads, TCRdb called clonotypes with MiXCR, one entry per CDR3 protein. The table includes approximately 240,000 distinct CDR3 sequences, more than 3.5% detected once. The chain has TRBV19 and TRBJ1-2; D unclear. The origin of this receptor is a man between 18 and 35 years old who received the YFV17D yellow fever vaccine. The source material was PBMCs, sampled 15 days after the yellow fever booster vaccination. CDR3 protein: CASSMDENYGYTF. The CDR3, as DNA: TGTGCCAGTAGTATGGACGAAAACTATGGCTACACCTTC.